These 25 T cell receptor beta chains were sequenced from one sample in a study of blood T cell dynamics during melanoma immunotherapy (dated by TCRdb to the early 2020s). Library preparation was by the immunoSEQ multiplex PCR assay. TCRdb holds this immuneACCESS table with in-frame rearrangements only. Some clones are missing; in checked studies, unresolved V genes explain under half, and the rest has no known cause. This sample holds about 6,200 clones; about four fifths were observed only once. Clones ranked in the top ten supply 33% of the sample. What the time point label conveys for this sample: week 3, after first cycle of checkpoint inhibitor. Sequences were derived from blood, sampled from a patient treated with checkpoint blockade. These receptors originate from a human donor with melanoma.

This chain uses TRBV25-1 with TRBJ1-5; TRBD1 agrees at 7 bases. V gave up 1 base and J gave up 2 bases; unmatched junction bases: 2. Germline loops: CDR1 MGHDK, CDR2 SYGVNS. The CDR3 covers 15 residues. CDR3 residues: CASSESGQRNQPQHF. CDR3 sequence (DNA): TGTGCCAGCAGTGAATCGGGACAGCGCAATCAGCCCCAGCATTTT.

This sequence joins TRBV7-9 and TRBJ2-5, with D possibly matching TRBD1 (5 bases). Germline V gene data show CDR1 as SEHNR and CDR2 as FQNEAQ (reference sequence). V was pared by 5 bases and J by 1 base, with 8 bases between. CDR3 length: 13 residues. The CDR3 loop is CASSPGAQETQYF. CDR3 coding DNA: TGTGCCAGCAGCCCTGGGGCCCAAGAGACCCAGTACTTC.

This rearrangement joins TRBV6-5 to TRBJ1-3; D unclear. Germline V lookup: CDR1 MNHEY, CDR2 SVGAGI. Trimming pared 2 bases from V and 0 bases from J, leaving 11 bases between. The CDR3 covers 16 residues. DNA of the CDR3: TGTGCCAGCAGTTACCGGCCGTTCAACTCTGGAAACACCATATATTTT. As protein: CASSYRPFNSGNTIYF.

The V gene is TRBV5-4, the J gene TRBJ2-1; 8 bases are a match to TRBD2. V was clipped by 3 bases and J by 1 base; unmatched bases: 6. The germline V gene encodes CDR1 SGHNT and CDR2 YYREEE (reference sequence). The length of the CDR3 is 16 residues. The CDR3 sequence: CASSYPSGGSYNEQFF. For the CDR3, the DNA is TGTGCCAGCAGCTACCCCAGCGGGGGATCCTACAATGAGCAGTTCTTC.

V and J are TRBV5-1 and TRBJ1-2; 7 nucleotides line up with TRBD1. This CDR3 comprises 14 residues. V trimming: 3 bases; J trimming: 5 bases; junction bases outside the gene matches: 7. Germline V lookup: CDR1 SGHRS, CDR2 YFSETQ. The CDR3 DNA follows: TGCGCCAGCAGCTCCGCGACAGGGTCGTATGGCTACACCTTC. This codes for CASSSATGSYGYTF.

The chain uses TRBV18 and TRBJ1-1; D not resolved. V lost 3 bases and J 8 bases, leaving 13 bases between the germline ends. Germline loops: CDR1 KGHSH, CDR2 LQKENI. The CDR3 length is 13 residues. In DNA form, the CDR3 reads TGTGCCAGCTCACCCCTACCCCGAGGGGAAGCTTTCTTT. Its protein is CASSPLPRGEAFF. The whole variable domain, remainder taken from reference TRBV18 and TRBJ1-1, is NAGVMQNPRHLVRRRGQEARLRCSPMKGHSHVYWYRQLPEEGLKFMVYLQKENIIDESGMPKERFSAEFPKEGPSILRIQQVVRGDSAAYFCASSPLPRGEAFFGQGTRLTVV.

This chain connects TRBV5-1 to TRBJ2-3; 9 bases agree with TRBD2. CDR1 is SGHRS and CDR2 is YFSETQ in the germline V gene. With 1 base clipped from V and 1 base from J, the junction kept 4 bases outside the gene matches. The CDR3 is 16 residues long. This CDR3 is CASSLWSSGGTDTQYF. DNA for the CDR3: TGCGCCAGCAGCTTGTGGTCTAGCGGGGGCACAGATACGCAGTATTTT.

This sequence joins TRBV7-6 and TRBJ2-5; the D is unclear. The CDR3 is 11 residues long. The ends were cut back, 5 bases at V and 5 bases at J, with 6 bases in the middle. The germline CDR1 and CDR2 sequences are SGHVS and FNYEAQ. In nucleotides, the CDR3 is TGTGCCAGCAGCCCCGCGGAGACCCAGTACTTC. The encoded protein is CASSPAETQYF.

V gene TRBV19 combines with J gene TRBJ1-2; D possibly corresponds to TRBD1 (6 bases). V was pared by 3 bases and J by 4 bases, with 12 bases between. Germline V CDR1 and CDR2: LNHDA, SQIVND (reference sequence). This CDR3 contains 14 residues. The DNA for the CDR3 is TGTGCCAGTAGTATGACAGGAGCCTCCTATGGCTACACCTTC. Translating it yields CASSMTGASYGYTF.

V and J are TRBV6-5 and TRBJ1-5; the D is unclear. The CDR3 is 14 residues long. Trimming cost V 5 bases and J 3 bases, with 11 bases left between them. Germline CDR1 reads MNHEY; CDR2 reads SVGAGI. This CDR3 reads CASSPAGNNQPQHF. CDR3 coding DNA: TGTGCCAGCAGTCCAGCGGGGAACAATCAGCCCCAGCATTTT.

The chain employs TRBV27 and TRBJ2-3; D remains ambiguous. Trimming took 2 bases from V and 6 from J, leaving 18 bases between them. This CDR3 region has 16 residues. From germline, CDR1 is MNHEY and CDR2 SMNVEV (reference sequence). The DNA for the CDR3 is TGTGCCAGCAGTTTAAGTTGGAGCAGCTATCATGATACGCAGTATTTT. It yields the protein CASSLSWSSYHDTQYF.

The genes are TRBV5-6 and TRBJ2-7; D is unclear. Germline V gene lookup returns CDR1 SGHDT and CDR2 YYEEEE. This CDR3 comprises 12 residues. Trimming cost V 0 bases and J 6 bases, with 7 bases left between them. In nucleotides, the CDR3 is TGTGCCAGCAGCTTGGCCTTGGGCGAGCAGTACTTC. Protein product: CASSLALGEQYF. Variable domain in full (rest from reference TRBV5-6 and TRBJ2-7): DAGVTQSPTHLIKTRGQQVTLRCSPKSGHDTVSWYQQALGQGPQFIFQYYEEEERQRGNFPDRFSGHQFPNYSSELNVNALLLGDSALYLCASSLALGEQYFGPGTRLTVT.

This clone turned up a few times. This chain uses TRBV10-3 with TRBJ2-7; 10 nucleotides agree with TRBD1. V dropped 2 bases and J dropped 5; count of bases not matched to a gene: 3. The length of the CDR3 is 14 residues. The germline gives CDR1 ENHRY, CDR2 SYGVKD. The CDR3 sequence: CAISENGQGDEQYF. CDR3 DNA: TGTGCCATCAGTGAGAACGGACAGGGGGACGAGCAGTACTTC.

The chain couples TRBV19 to TRBJ2-1; D is possibly TRBD1 (7 bases). Germline CDR1 LNHDA, CDR2 SQIVND (reference sequence). The CDR3 is made up of 15 amino acids. Trimming removed 2 bases at V and 5 bases at J, with 13 bases between. CDR3 amino acids: CASSIQGGGNNEQFF. DNA of the CDR3: TGTGCCAGTAGTATACAGGGGGGCGGGAACAATGAGCAGTTCTTC.

The gene calls are TRBV18 and TRBJ2-5, with D tentatively TRBD1 or TRBD2 (5 bases each). CDR1 and CDR2 (germline): KGHSH, LQKENI. Trimming shortened V by 0 bases and J by 5 bases, and 7 bases separated the two germline ends. This CDR3 spans 13 amino acids. In DNA form, the CDR3 reads TGTGCCAGCTCACCACCGGGGGTGGAGACCCAGTACTTC. Translating it yields CASSPPGVETQYF.

The genes are TRBV7-3 and TRBJ2-5; possibly TRBD1 for D (6 bases). The V end lost 5 bases, the J end lost 9 bases, and 16 bases lay between the germline ends. Germline values: CDR1 SGHTA, CDR2 FQGTGA. This CDR3 has 13 amino acids. DNA for the CDR3: TGTGCCAGCAGCCCGAATACAGGGTCGGCCCAGTACTTC. Its protein product is CASSPNTGSAQYF.

V and J are TRBV10-2 and TRBJ1-4; D remains unclear. The CDR3 has 16 residues. The V end was cut by 6 bases, the J end by 5 bases, with 19 bases between. CDR1 and CDR2 (germline): WSHSY, SAAADI. Here the CDR3 reads CASSIISPTGNEKLFF. CDR3 sequence (DNA): TGCGCCAGCAGCATAATAAGCCCGACGGGGAATGAAAAACTGTTTTTT.

This sequence joins TRBV5-4 and TRBJ2-1; D not resolved. Germline V CDR1 and CDR2: SGHNT, YYREEE (reference sequence). The CDR3 is 13 amino acids. V was cut by 0 bases and J by 6 bases, with 7 bases left in between. In nucleotides, the CDR3 is TGTGCCAGCAGCTTGGAAACACGCAATGAGCAGTTCTTC. As protein: CASSLETRNEQFF.

The chain carries TRBV19 and TRBJ1-1; D is undetermined. Trimming pared 5 bases from V and 2 bases from J, leaving 9 bases between. The CDR3 has 13 amino acids. Germline CDR1 and CDR2: LNHDA and SQIVND (reference sequence). CDR3 region: CASSYVPNTEAFF. DNA for the CDR3: TGTGCCAGTAGTTACGTCCCTAACACTGAAGCTTTCTTT.

V and J are TRBV7-2 and TRBJ2-5; D gene ambiguous. Germline V gene data show CDR1 as SGHTA and CDR2 as FQGNSA. The germline V and J ends were trimmed by 5 bases and 6 bases, with 25 bases remaining between them. CDR3 size: 17 residues. CDR3 bases: TGTGCCAGCAGCCTCACCGCCCGCCCCACGTTCAAGAAGACCCAGTACTTC. This gives the protein CASSLTARPTFKKTQYF.

This rearrangement joins TRBV15 to TRBJ2-7, with a tentative D call TRBD1 (5 bases). The CDR3 spans 13 residues. CDR1 is LNHNV and CDR2 is YYDKDF in the germline V gene (reference sequence). V lost 2 bases, J lost 5 bases, and 10 bases lay in between. CDR3 sequence: CATSRRTRDEQYF. DNA for the CDR3: TGTGCCACCAGCAGAAGGACACGGGACGAGCAGTACTTC.

This chain joins TRBV5-5 and TRBJ1-2, with D uncertain. Germline CDR1 and CDR2: SGHKS and YYEKEE (reference sequence). Trimming cost V 0 bases and J 4 bases, with 13 bases left between them. This CDR3 has 15 residues. The CDR3 DNA reads TGTGCCAGCAGCTTGGCGTCGGCCCACACCTATGGCTACACCTTC. As protein: CASSLASAHTYGYTF.

This clone was seen a handful of times. The chain combines TRBV5-8 with TRBJ1-1, with D possibly being TRBD1 (6 bases). Looked up from germline, CDR1 is SGHTS and CDR2 is YDEGEE. This CDR3 is built from 14 residues. The V end was cut by 4 bases, the J end by 1 base, with 11 bases between. The CDR3: CASSPGTPNTEAFF. As DNA, the CDR3 is TGTGCCAGCAGCCCCGGGACACCGAACACTGAAGCTTTCTTT.

The V and J genes are TRBV18 and TRBJ1-2; D is unresolved. V lost 2 bases to trimming and J lost 0 bases, with 7 bases between them. Germline-derived CDR1 and CDR2 are KGHSH and LQKENI. This CDR3 has 14 amino acids. This chain's CDR3 is CASSPSNSNYGYTF. As DNA, the CDR3 is TGTGCCAGCTCACCAAGTAACTCTAACTATGGCTACACCTTC.

The chain links TRBV10-3 to TRBJ2-1, with TRBD1 matching over 11 bases. Trimming took 8 bases from V and 7 from J; bases not matched to a gene: 7. This CDR3 is built from 14 residues. The germline CDR1 and CDR2 sequences are ENHRY and SYGVKD. CDR3 nucleotide sequence: TGTGCCATCCGGGCGGACAGGGGGCCAAATGAGCAGTTCTTC. Translation gives CAIRADRGPNEQFF.